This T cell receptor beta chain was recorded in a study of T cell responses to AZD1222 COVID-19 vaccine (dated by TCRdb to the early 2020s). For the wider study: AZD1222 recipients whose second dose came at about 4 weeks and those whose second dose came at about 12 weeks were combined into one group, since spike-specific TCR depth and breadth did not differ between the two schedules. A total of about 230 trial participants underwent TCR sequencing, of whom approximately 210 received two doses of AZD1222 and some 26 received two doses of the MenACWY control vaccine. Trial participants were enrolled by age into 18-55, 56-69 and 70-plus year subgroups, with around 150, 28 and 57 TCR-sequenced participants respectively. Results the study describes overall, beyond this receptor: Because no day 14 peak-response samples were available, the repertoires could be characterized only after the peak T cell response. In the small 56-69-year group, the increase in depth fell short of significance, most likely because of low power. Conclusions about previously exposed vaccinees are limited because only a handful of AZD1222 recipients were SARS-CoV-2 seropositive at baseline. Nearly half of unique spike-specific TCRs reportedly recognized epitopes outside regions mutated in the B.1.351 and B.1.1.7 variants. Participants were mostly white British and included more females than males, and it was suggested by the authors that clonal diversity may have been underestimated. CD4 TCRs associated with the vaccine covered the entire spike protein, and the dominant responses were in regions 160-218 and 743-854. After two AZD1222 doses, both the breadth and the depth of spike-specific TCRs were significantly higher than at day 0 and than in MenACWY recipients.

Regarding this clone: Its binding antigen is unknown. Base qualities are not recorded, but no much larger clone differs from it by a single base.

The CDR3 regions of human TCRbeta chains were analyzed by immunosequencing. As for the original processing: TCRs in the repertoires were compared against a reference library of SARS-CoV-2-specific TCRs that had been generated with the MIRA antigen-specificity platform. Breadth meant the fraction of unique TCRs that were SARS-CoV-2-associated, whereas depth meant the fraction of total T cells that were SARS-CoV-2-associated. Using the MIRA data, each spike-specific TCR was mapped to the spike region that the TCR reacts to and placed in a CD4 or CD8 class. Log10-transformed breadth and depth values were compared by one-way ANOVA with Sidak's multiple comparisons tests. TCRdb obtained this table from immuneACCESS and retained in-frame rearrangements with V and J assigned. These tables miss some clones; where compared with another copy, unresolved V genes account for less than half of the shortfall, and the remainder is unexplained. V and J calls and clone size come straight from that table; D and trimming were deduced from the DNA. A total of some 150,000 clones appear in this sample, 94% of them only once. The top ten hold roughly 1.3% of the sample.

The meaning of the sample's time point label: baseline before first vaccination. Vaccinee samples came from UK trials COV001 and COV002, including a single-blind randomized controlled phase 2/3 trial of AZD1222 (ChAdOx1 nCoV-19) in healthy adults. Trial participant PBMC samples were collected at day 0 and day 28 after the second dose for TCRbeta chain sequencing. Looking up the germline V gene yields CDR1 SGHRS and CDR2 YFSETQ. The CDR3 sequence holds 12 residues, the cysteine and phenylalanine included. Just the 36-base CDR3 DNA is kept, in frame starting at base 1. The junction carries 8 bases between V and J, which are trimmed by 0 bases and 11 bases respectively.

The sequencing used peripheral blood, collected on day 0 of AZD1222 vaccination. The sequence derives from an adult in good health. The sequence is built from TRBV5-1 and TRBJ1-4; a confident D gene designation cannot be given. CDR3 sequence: CASSLVEGKLFF. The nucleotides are TGCGCCAGCAGCTTGGTGGAAGGGAAACTGTTTTTT.